Each of the 17 T cell receptor beta chains below was sequenced from the same sample in a study of blood T cell dynamics during melanoma immunotherapy. Generated by immunoSEQ multiplex PCR, the TCRdb table keeps only in-frame clones and is missing some. Found here are approximately 13,000 clones, around 91% of them singletons; the top ten hold around 0.18%. Time point specified: week 3, after first cycle of checkpoint inhibitor. Sequencing was performed on effector memory CD8+ T cells from blood, taken from a patient treated with checkpoint blockade. Every receptor here comes from a human donor with melanoma.

The chain carries TRBV14 and TRBJ2-2; the D gene is possibly TRBD2 (6 bases). The V gene's germline CDR1 is SGHDN and CDR2 FVKESK. The germline V and J ends were trimmed by 5 bases and 5 bases, with 18 bases remaining between them. The CDR3 runs 16 residues. The CDR3, as DNA: TGTGCCAGCAGCGAACCCATTCCTGGGGGGACCGGGGAGCTGTTTTTT. Translation: CASSEPIPGGTGELFF.

This clone was found once. J is TRBJ2-7 and V is TRBV6-5; no clear D gene. The V end was cut by 3 bases, the J end by 3 bases, with 9 bases between. Germline CDR1 and CDR2: MNHEY and SVGAGI. The CDR3 spans 13 residues. CDR3 sequence (DNA): TGTGCCAGCAGTTATAAATCTGACTACGAGCAGTACTTC. It translates to CASSYKSDYEQYF.

The V call is TRBV27, the J call TRBJ2-1; D call uncertain. This CDR3 comprises 15 residues. Germline-derived CDR1 and CDR2 are MNHEY and SMNVEV (reference sequence). Between the trimmed V and J ends, which lost 2 bases and 2 bases, there was a span of 10 bases. CDR3 region: CASSLPSLPYNEQFF. The CDR3 DNA sequence: TGTGCCAGCAGTTTACCATCCCTCCCCTACAATGAGCAGTTCTTC.

The chain links TRBV7-2 to TRBJ2-1, with 7 bases that match TRBD2. Germline-derived CDR1 and CDR2 are SGHTA and FQGNSA. The CDR3 loop spans 13 amino acids. J was trimmed by 9 bases and V by 6 bases; bases with no gene match: 8. The DNA for the CDR3 is TGTGCCAGCAGTCAAGGACTAGTGCTTGAGCAGTTCTTC. Amino acid sequence: CASSQGLVLEQFF.

The chain has TRBV15 and TRBJ2-3; 8 bases align to TRBD1. The V and J ends lost 1 base and 7 bases, in that order; junction bases with no gene match: 7. This CDR3 is 15 amino acids long. Germline CDR1 and CDR2: LNHNV and YYDKDF (reference sequence). In nucleotides, the CDR3 is TGTGCCACCAGCAGAGTCGGGACAGGACTAAATACGCAGTATTTT. Protein product: CATSRVGTGLNTQYF. The whole variable domain, filled in from reference TRBV15 and TRBJ2-3, reads DAMVIQNPRYQVTQFGKPVTLSCSQTLNHNVMYWYQQKSSQAPKLLFHYYDKDFNNEADTPDNFQSRRPNTSFCFLDIRSPGLGDTAMYLCATSRVGTGLNTQYFGPGTRLTVL.

The gene calls are TRBV6-5 and TRBJ2-3; TRBD2 aligns across 11 bases. V lost 5 bases to trimming and J lost 3 bases; unmatched junction nucleotides: 4. This CDR3 is built from 15 residues. CDR1 MNHEY and CDR2 SVGAGI come from the germline V gene. CDR3 bases: TGTGCCAGCAGTCCGACTAGCGGGATTACAGATACGCAGTATTTT. It encodes CASSPTSGITDTQYF.

The chain joins TRBV7-9 to TRBJ2-1; 8 bases map to TRBD1. There are 13 residues in the CDR3. Germline CDR1 and CDR2: SEHNR and FQNEAQ (reference sequence). With V trimmed by 5 bases and J by 7 bases, 4 bases remained unmatched. The CDR3 DNA reads TGTGCCAGCAGCGAAGACAGGGGAAATGAGCAGTTCTTC. Protein sequence: CASSEDRGNEQFF.

The chain carries TRBV5-1 and TRBJ1-1; TRBD1 is a possible D gene (6 bases). The V and J ends lost 0 bases and 0 bases respectively, with 15 bases between them. The CDR3 has 17 residues. In germline, CDR1 is SGHRS, CDR2 YFSETQ. CDR3 sequence: CASSLGTALVLNTEAFF. The CDR3 DNA reads TGCGCCAGCAGCTTGGGGACAGCACTAGTACTGAACACTGAAGCTTTCTTT.

In its sample, this clone was seen once. The rearrangement uses TRBV4-1 and TRBJ2-1; 9 bases fit TRBD1. Trimming cost V 9 bases and J 6 bases; bases outside gene matches: 9. Germline V gene data show CDR1 as MGHRA and CDR2 as YSYEKL. The CDR3 sequence is 14 residues long. CDR3 DNA: TGCGCCAGTGCTGACAGGGGGAATCTCAATGAGCAGTTCTTC. Encoded protein: CASADRGNLNEQFF.

The chain carries TRBV19 and TRBJ1-1, with D unclear. This CDR3 contains 14 residues. V shed 7 bases and J shed 1 base, with 13 bases lying between them. Germline CDR1 is LNHDA and CDR2 is SQIVND (reference sequence). CDR3 DNA: TGTGCCAGTATATCAATTGCGGCGAACACTGAAGCTTTCTTT. Translated: CASISIAANTEAFF. The variable domain in full, with the rest retrieved from reference TRBV19 and TRBJ1-1, is DGGITQSPKYLFRKEGQNVTLSCEQNLNHDAMYWYRQDPGQGLRLIYYSQIVNDFQKGDIAEGYSVSREKKESFPLTVTSAQKNPTAFYLCASISIAANTEAFFGQGTRLTVV.

The rearrangement joins TRBV19 to TRBJ2-3; D perhaps matches TRBD2 (6 bases). The CDR3 runs 14 residues. V lost 2 bases and J 7 bases, leaving 13 bases between the germline ends. The germline V gene has CDR1 LNHDA and CDR2 SQIVND (reference sequence). The CDR3 sequence is CASSIWDSANTQYF. The CDR3 DNA reads as TGTGCCAGTAGTATATGGGACTCGGCGAATACGCAGTATTTT.

The V call is TRBV27, the J call TRBJ2-1, with D possibly TRBD1 on 5 matching bases. The CDR3 is made up of 13 amino acids. The V end was cut by 7 bases, the J end by 9 bases, with 16 bases between. Germline V gives CDR1 MNHEY, CDR2 SMNVEV (reference sequence). The CDR3 nucleotides read TGTGCCAGCACTTTCTCAGGGTCTAGTGAGCAGTTCTTC. Encoded protein: CASTFSGSSEQFF.

V is TRBV29-1 and J is TRBJ2-3, with D possibly TRBD1 on 6 matching bases. The CDR3 has 16 residues. V was shortened by 4 bases and J by 1 base, with 18 bases between the two germline ends. In germline, CDR1 is SQVTM, CDR2 ANQGSEA. The DNA of the CDR3 is TGCAGCGTTGGGGACACAGGGTTTCTCGGCACAGATACGCAGTATTTT. Translating gives CSVGDTGFLGTDTQYF.

This clone was seen a handful of times. The chain has TRBV5-1 and TRBJ2-7; D is unresolved. V was trimmed by 3 bases and J by 7 bases, leaving 14 bases between them. Germline-derived CDR1 and CDR2 are SGHRS and YFSETQ. This CDR3 contains 13 residues. In nucleotides, the CDR3 is TGCGCCAGCAGCTCGGACCTACGTCAGGAGCAGTACTTC. Protein product: CASSSDLRQEQYF.

The chain carries TRBV7-9 and TRBJ2-5; 7 nucleotides line up with TRBD1. The DNA end favors TRBJ2-7, so the J call may be wrong. Germline-derived CDR1 and CDR2 are SEHNR and FQNEAQ (reference sequence). CDR3 length: 13 residues. The CDR3 here is CASSARTGYEQYF. The CDR3 DNA reads as TGTGCCAGCAGCGCCCGGACAGGTTACGAGCAGTACTTC.

The chain employs TRBV6-5 and TRBJ2-3; D is perhaps TRBD1 (5 bases). CDR3 length equals 15 residues. The V and J ends lost 2 bases and 2 bases respectively, with 11 bases between them. Germline V lookup: CDR1 MNHEY, CDR2 SVGAGI. CDR3 protein: CASSYEQGITDTQYF. The CDR3, as DNA: TGTGCCAGCAGTTACGAGCAGGGAATCACAGATACGCAGTATTTT.

The chain recombines TRBV5-6 with TRBJ1-1; perhaps TRBD1 as D (5 bases). Germline V gene lookup returns CDR1 SGHDT and CDR2 YYEEEE. This CDR3 spans 14 amino acids. V gave up 2 bases and J gave up 7 bases, with 15 bases separating them. CDR3 in DNA: TGTGCCAGCAGCTTCTACAGCGCTGGGGGTGAAGCTTTCTTT. Its protein product is CASSFYSAGGEAFF.